This T cell receptor (beta chain) was documented in a study of blood T cell repertoires in COVID-19. The CDR3 contains 13 residues. From germline, CDR1 is SNHLY and CDR2 FYNNEI. V dropped 5 bases and J dropped 3 bases, with 10 bases sitting between them. Some clones are missing from TCRdb's copy, which holds only in-frame ones; the method was immunoSEQ multiplex PCR. The sample gives about 320,000 clones, about 82% of which show up once; around 1.7% is in the top ten. J is TRBJ1-2 and V is TRBV2; no definite D call. Sequenced sample: peripheral blood. The receptor was isolated from a woman between 45 and 65 years old with acute or convalescent COVID-19. The CDR3 protein is CASSSVPYYGYTF. The CDR3 bases are TGTGCCAGCAGTTCGGTCCCTTACTATGGCTACACCTTC.